The 12 T cell receptor beta chains presented below share a single source sample, sequenced in a study of blood T cell repertoires in COVID-19 (dated by TCRdb to between 2020 and 2021). The method behind the library was the immunoSEQ multiplex PCR assay. TCRdb's version of the immuneACCESS table is confined to in-frame rearrangements and falls short of the full clone set. An unresolved V gene accounts for under half of the shortfall where checked; the remainder is of unknown origin. Within this sample are about 270,000 clones, with 65% to 85% of them counted one time only. Of the sample, 5.7% falls within the top ten clones. Source material: peripheral blood. The receptors were sampled from a man aged 80 or over with acute or convalescent COVID-19.

The chain has TRBV2 and TRBJ1-1, with TRBD1 identical over 7 bases. CDR3 size: 14 residues. Germline lookup yields CDR1 SNHLY and CDR2 FYNNEI. The V gene end was trimmed by 8 bases and the J gene end by 3 bases; junction bases not matched to a gene: 9. The CDR3 DNA sequence: TGTGCCAGCTCAACGGCAGGGGGGTACACTGAAGCTTTCTTT. Its translation: CASSTAGGYTEAFF.

The chain is built from TRBV19 and TRBJ1-1, with D unresolved. From germline, CDR1 is LNHDA and CDR2 SQIVND (reference sequence). The CDR3 totals 14 residues. Trimming left V 3 bases short and J 1 base short, with 9 bases between. The DNA for the CDR3 is TGTGCCAGTAGTATGGGCAACAAGAACACTGAAGCTTTCTTT. This translates into CASSMGNKNTEAFF.

This chain uses TRBV11-3 with TRBJ2-2, with a possible D match to TRBD2 (6 bases). The CDR3 loop spans 16 amino acids. From germline, CDR1 is SGHNT and CDR2 YENEEA. The V end was cut by 1 base, the J end by 1 base, with 10 bases between. The CDR3 DNA reads TGTGCCAGCAGCTTAGTAGGCGGGAAGAACACCGGGGAGCTGTTTTTT. It specifies CASSLVGGKNTGELFF.

CDR3 nucleotide sequence: TGTGCCAGCAGCCCGACAGTTAGCAATTCACCCCTCCACTTT. As protein: CASSPTVSNSPLHF. The J gene is TRBJ1-6, the V gene TRBV27; D is possibly TRBD1 (5 bases). Germline V gene lookup returns CDR1 MNHEY and CDR2 SMNVEV (reference sequence). The V end lost 6 bases, the J end lost 7 bases, and 13 bases lay between the germline ends. This CDR3 is built from 14 residues.

This chain connects TRBV7-8 to TRBJ1-2, with unresolved D. Trimming shortened V by 3 bases and J by 3 bases, and 14 bases separated the two germline ends. The CDR3 contains 15 residues. Germline lookup yields CDR1 SGHVS and CDR2 FQNEAQ. CDR3 residues: CASSFSHGPDYGYTF. The CDR3 DNA sequence: TGTGCCAGCAGCTTTTCGCACGGTCCCGACTATGGCTACACCTTC.

This chain connects TRBV10-3 to TRBJ1-1, with 8 bases fitting TRBD1. This CDR3 is built from 14 residues. V lost 5 bases, J lost 3 bases, and 5 bases stayed unmatched. Germline V lookup: CDR1 ENHRY, CDR2 SYGVKD. In nucleotides, the CDR3 is TGTGCCATCAGTAAGACAGGGGAGGACACTGAAGCTTTCTTT. Amino acids: CAISKTGEDTEAFF.

The V and J genes are TRBV19 and TRBJ2-5; 7 nucleotides align to TRBD2. This CDR3 is 14 amino acids long. V dropped 6 bases and J dropped 4; count of bases not matched to a gene: 8. CDR1 is LNHDA, CDR2 SQIVND, per germline (reference sequence). The CDR3 spells CASSLGTKRETQYF. CDR3 DNA sequence: TGTGCCAGTAGCCTCGGGACTAAGAGAGAGACCCAGTACTTC.

The V call is TRBV5-1, the J call TRBJ2-3; a possible D gene is TRBD1 (5 bases). Germline values: CDR1 SGHRS, CDR2 YFSETQ. Trimming pared 3 bases from V and 1 base from J, leaving 12 bases between. The CDR3 runs to 15 residues. The CDR3 reads CASSSAGIRTDTQYF. The CDR3 DNA is TGCGCCAGCAGCTCGGCAGGGATACGCACAGATACGCAGTATTTT. The whole variable domain, filled in from reference TRBV5-1 and TRBJ2-3, reads KAGVTQTPRYLIKTRGQQVTLSCSPISGHRSVSWYQQTPGQGLQFLFEYFSETQRNKGNFPGRFSGRQFSNSRSEMNVSTLELGDSALYLCASSSAGIRTDTQYFGPGTRLTVL.

The genes are TRBV7-2 and TRBJ2-5, with D unclear. V was shortened by 1 base and J by 3 bases, with 6 bases between the two germline ends. The CDR3 loop spans 13 amino acids. Germline assignment: CDR1 SGHTA and CDR2 FQGNSA. CDR3 in amino acids: CASSLGPEETQYF. The CDR3, as DNA: TGTGCCAGCAGCTTAGGCCCAGAAGAGACCCAGTACTTC.

This chain connects TRBV5-8 to TRBJ1-1; 7 bases agree with TRBD1. The germline CDR1 and CDR2 sequences are SGHTS and YDEGEE. V gave up 4 bases and J gave up 0 bases; unmatched junction bases: 6. The length of the CDR3 is 15 residues. The CDR3 region is CASSAQGPLNTEAFF. The CDR3 DNA reads TGTGCCAGCAGCGCACAGGGGCCCCTGAACACTGAAGCTTTCTTT.

V usage is TRBV6-2 or TRBV6-3 and J usage is TRBJ1-6; D ambiguous. Germline assignment: CDR1 MNHEY and CDR2 SVGEGT. V lost 2 bases, J lost 1 base, and 6 bases lay in between. The CDR3 runs 15 residues. CDR3 sequence reads: CASSYGPSYNSPLHF. The CDR3 DNA is TGTGCCAGCAGTTACGGCCCATCCTATAATTCACCCCTCCACTTT.

V gene TRBV29-1 combines with J gene TRBJ1-1; the D gene is possibly TRBD1 (6 bases). Germline-derived CDR1 and CDR2 are SQVTM and ANQGSEA. V was shortened by 6 bases and J by 3 bases, with 17 bases between the two germline ends. The CDR3 is 14 amino acids. The CDR3 is CSVARGGWDTEAFF. CDR3 DNA: TGCAGCGTCGCTCGTGGGGGCTGGGACACTGAAGCTTTCTTT.